Listed here are 5 T cell receptor beta chains from one sample, sequenced in a study of blood T cell repertoires in COVID-19 (TCRdb year 2020). The receptor library was made with the immunoSEQ multiplex PCR assay. Here the immuneACCESS table is served through TCRdb, limited to in-frame sequences with V and J called. Missing clones are a known gap in these copies; in checked studies unresolved V genes cover under half, and the rest lacks a known reason. The sample yields about 120,000 clones; 90% were counted once. The ten largest make up under 2% of the sample. The specimen sequenced was peripheral blood. These receptor sequences come from a human donor with active COVID-19. The donor label of this sample is uncertain.

The rearrangement links TRBV5-4 to TRBJ2-3; 9 positions agree with TRBD1. V shed 4 bases, J shed 1 base, and the junction held 4 bases outside the gene matches. CDR3 length: 15 amino acids. CDR1 is SGHNT and CDR2 is YYREEE in the germline V gene (reference sequence). In DNA, the CDR3 is TGTGCCAGCAGCGCGGGACAGGGAGGCACAGATACGCAGTATTTT. Its translation is CASSAGQGGTDTQYF.

The rearrangement links TRBV10-3 to TRBJ2-7; 8 nucleotides align to TRBD1. V lost 6 bases, J lost 4 bases, and 8 bases stayed unmatched. The CDR3 totals 14 residues. The germline V gene has CDR1 ENHRY and CDR2 SYGVKD. The CDR3 region has the DNA TGTGCCATCAGCATCGGACAGGGAGTTTACGAGCAGTACTTC. It specifies CAISIGQGVYEQYF.

This clone has just a few counts. The gene calls are TRBV15 and TRBJ1-6; D not resolved. This CDR3 is built from 15 residues. The germline V gene has CDR1 LNHNV and CDR2 YYDKDF (reference sequence). V gave up 0 bases and J gave up 9 bases, with 12 bases separating them. CDR3 loop: CATSRESGFSSPLHF. The CDR3 DNA sequence: TGTGCCACCAGCAGAGAGTCGGGGTTTAGTTCACCCCTCCACTTT.

The CDR3 DNA sequence: TGTGCCAGCAGCCAAGATAGCGGGACGAATGAGCAGTTCTTC. As protein: CASSQDSGTNEQFF. The chain links TRBV3-1 (or the pseudogene TRBV3-2) to TRBJ2-1; 8 nucleotides agree with TRBD2. V shed 0 bases and J 7 bases; nucleotides not matched to a gene: 2. The length of the CDR3 is 14 residues. Germline-derived CDR1 and CDR2 are LGHDT and YNNKEL (reference sequence).

The J gene is TRBJ1-2, the V gene TRBV2; 7 bases align to TRBD1. Germline-derived CDR1 and CDR2 are SNHLY and FYNNEI. J gave up 8 bases and V 8 bases, and 11 bases lay outside the gene matches. This CDR3 spans 13 amino acids. CDR3 coding DNA: TGTGCCAGCGGGGGACAGAGATCAGAAGGCTACACCTTC. It specifies CASGGQRSEGYTF.